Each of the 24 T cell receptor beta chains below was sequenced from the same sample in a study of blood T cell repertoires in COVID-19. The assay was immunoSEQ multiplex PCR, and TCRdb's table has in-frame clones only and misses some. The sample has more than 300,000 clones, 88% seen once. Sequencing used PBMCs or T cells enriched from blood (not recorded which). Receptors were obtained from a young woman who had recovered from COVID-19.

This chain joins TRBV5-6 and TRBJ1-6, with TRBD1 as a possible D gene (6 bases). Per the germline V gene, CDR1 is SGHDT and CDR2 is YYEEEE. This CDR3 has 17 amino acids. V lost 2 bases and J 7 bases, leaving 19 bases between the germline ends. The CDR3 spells CASSFRTYSQGNSPLHF. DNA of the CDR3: TGTGCCAGCAGCTTCCGGACGTACAGCCAGGGGAATTCACCCCTCCACTTT.

The CDR3 nucleotides are TGTGCCAGCAGAGACAGGGCAACTAATGAAAAACTGTTTTTT. Translated: CASRDRATNEKLFF. The rearrangement links TRBV13 to TRBJ1-4, with TRBD1 identical over 7 bases. The length of the CDR3 is 14 residues. V trimming: 6 bases; J trimming: 0 bases; junction bases outside the gene matches: 1. Germline values: CDR1 PRHDT, CDR2 FYEKMQ (reference sequence).

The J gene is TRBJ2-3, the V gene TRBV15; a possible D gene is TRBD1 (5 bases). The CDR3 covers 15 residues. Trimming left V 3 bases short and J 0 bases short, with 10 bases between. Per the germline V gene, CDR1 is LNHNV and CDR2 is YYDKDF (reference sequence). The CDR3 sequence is CATSSRAPSTDTQYF. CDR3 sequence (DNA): TGTGCCACCAGCAGCAGGGCTCCTAGCACAGATACGCAGTATTTT.

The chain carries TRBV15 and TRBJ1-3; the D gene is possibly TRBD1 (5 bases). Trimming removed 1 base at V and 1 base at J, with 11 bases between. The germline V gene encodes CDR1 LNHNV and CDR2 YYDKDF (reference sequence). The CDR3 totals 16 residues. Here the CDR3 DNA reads TGTGCCACCAGCAGAGTGACAGCCCCGTCTGGAAACACCATATATTTT. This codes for CATSRVTAPSGNTIYF.

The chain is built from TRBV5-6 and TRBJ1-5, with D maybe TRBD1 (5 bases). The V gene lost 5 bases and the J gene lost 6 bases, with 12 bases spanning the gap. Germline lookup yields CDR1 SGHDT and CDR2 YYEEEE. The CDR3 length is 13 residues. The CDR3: CASSSGFSQPQHF. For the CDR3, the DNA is TGTGCCAGCAGTTCAGGGTTTAGTCAGCCCCAGCATTTT.

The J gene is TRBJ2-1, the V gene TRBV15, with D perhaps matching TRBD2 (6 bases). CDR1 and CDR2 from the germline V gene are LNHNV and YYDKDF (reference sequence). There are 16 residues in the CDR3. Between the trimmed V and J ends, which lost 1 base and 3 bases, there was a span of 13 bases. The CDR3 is CATSRGGSGGYNEQFF. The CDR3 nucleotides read TGTGCCACCAGCAGAGGGGGTAGCGGAGGCTACAATGAGCAGTTCTTC.

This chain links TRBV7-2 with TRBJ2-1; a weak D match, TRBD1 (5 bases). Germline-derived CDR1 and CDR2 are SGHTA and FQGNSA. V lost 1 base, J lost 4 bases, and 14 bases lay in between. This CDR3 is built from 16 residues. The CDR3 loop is CASSLGPWGRYNEQFF. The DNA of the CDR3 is TGTGCCAGCAGCTTAGGGCCCTGGGGCAGATACAATGAGCAGTTCTTC.

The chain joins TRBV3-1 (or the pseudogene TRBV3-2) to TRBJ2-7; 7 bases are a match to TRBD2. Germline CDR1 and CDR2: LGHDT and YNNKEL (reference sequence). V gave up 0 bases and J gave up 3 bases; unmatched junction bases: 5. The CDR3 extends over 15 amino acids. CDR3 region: CASSQEYGTNYEQYF. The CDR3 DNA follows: TGTGCCAGCAGCCAAGAGTACGGGACTAACTACGAGCAGTACTTC.

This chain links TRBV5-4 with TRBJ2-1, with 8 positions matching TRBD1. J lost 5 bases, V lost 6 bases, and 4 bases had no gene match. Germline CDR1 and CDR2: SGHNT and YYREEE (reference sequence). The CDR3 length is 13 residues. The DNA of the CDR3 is TGTGCCAGCACCAAGACAGGGGACAATGAGCAGTTCTTC. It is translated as CASTKTGDNEQFF.

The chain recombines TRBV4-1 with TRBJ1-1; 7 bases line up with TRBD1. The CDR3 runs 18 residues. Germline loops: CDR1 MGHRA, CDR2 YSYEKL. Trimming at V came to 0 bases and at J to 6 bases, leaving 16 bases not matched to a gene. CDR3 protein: CASSQDANPTGKYPEAFF. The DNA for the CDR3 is TGCGCCAGCAGCCAAGACGCTAACCCGACAGGGAAATATCCTGAAGCTTTCTTT.

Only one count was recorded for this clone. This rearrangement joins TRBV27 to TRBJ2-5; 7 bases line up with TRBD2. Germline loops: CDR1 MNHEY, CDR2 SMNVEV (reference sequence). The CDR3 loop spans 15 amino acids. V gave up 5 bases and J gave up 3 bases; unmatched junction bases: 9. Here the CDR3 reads CASSPLVGGKETQYF. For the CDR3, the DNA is TGTGCCAGCAGTCCCCTCGTGGGGGGGAAAGAGACCCAGTACTTC.

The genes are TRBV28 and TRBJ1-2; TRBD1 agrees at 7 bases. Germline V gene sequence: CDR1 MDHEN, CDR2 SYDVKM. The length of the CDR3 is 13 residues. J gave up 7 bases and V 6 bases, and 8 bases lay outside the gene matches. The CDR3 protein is CASSLQGRSGYTF. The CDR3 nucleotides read TGTGCCAGCAGCCTACAGGGGAGGTCTGGCTACACCTTC.

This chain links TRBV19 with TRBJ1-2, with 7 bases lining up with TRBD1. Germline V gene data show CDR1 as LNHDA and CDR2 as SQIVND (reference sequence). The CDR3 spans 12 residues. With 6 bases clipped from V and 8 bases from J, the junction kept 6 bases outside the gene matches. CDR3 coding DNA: TGTGCCAGTAGCCGGGACAGATACGGCTACACCTTC. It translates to CASSRDRYGYTF.

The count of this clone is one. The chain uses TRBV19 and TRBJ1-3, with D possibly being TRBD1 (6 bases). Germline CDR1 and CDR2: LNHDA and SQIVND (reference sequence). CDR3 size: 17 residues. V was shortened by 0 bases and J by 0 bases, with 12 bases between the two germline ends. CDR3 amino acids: CASSIDWTASSGNTIYF. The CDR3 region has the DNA TGTGCCAGTAGTATAGATTGGACAGCTTCCTCTGGAAACACCATATATTTT.

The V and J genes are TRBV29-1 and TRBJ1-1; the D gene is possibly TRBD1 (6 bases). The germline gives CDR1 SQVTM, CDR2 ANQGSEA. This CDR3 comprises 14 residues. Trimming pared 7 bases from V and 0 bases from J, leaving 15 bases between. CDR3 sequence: CSAENRALNTEAFF. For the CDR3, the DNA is TGCAGCGCCGAGAACAGGGCCCTGAACACTGAAGCTTTCTTT.

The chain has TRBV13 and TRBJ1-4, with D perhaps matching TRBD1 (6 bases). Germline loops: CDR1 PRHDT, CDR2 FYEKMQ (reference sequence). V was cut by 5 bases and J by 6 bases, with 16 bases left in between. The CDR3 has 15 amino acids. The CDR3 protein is CASSIQGEMDEKLFF. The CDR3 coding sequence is TGTGCCAGCAGCATACAGGGCGAGATGGATGAAAAACTGTTTTTT.

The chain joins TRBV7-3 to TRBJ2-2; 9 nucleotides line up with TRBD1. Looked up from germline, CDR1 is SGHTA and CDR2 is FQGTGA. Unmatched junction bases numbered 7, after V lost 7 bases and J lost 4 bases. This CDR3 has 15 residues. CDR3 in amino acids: CASKGTGGGTGELFF. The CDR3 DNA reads TGTGCCAGCAAGGGAACAGGGGGCGGCACCGGGGAGCTGTTTTTT.

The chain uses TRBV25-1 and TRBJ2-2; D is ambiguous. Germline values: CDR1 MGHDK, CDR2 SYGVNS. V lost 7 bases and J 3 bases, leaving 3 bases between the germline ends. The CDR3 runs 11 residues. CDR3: CASTDTGELFF. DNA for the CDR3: TGTGCCAGCACGGACACCGGGGAGCTGTTTTTT.

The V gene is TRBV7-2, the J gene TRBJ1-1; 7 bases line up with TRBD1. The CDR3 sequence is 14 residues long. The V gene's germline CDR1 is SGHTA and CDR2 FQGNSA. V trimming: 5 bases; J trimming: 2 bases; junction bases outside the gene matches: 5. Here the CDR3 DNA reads TGTGCCAGCAGCGCCGGGACAGCCAACACTGAAGCTTTCTTT. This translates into CASSAGTANTEAFF.

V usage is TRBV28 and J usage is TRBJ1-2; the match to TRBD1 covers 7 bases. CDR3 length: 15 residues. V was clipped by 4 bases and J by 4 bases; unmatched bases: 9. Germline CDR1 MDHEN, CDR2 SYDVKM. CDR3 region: CASSSPGGKGYGYTF. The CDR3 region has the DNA TGTGCCAGCAGTTCCCCAGGGGGGAAAGGCTATGGCTACACCTTC.

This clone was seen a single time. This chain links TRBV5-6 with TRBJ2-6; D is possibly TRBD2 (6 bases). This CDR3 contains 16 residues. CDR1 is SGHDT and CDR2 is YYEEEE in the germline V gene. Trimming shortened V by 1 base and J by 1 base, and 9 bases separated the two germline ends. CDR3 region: CASSLRGGSGANVLTF. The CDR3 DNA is TGTGCCAGCAGCTTGCGGGGAGGATCTGGGGCCAACGTCCTGACTTTC.

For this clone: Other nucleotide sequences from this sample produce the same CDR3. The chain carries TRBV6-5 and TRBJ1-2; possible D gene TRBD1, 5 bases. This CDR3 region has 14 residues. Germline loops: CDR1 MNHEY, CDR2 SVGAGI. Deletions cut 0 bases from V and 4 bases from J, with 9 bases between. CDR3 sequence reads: CASSYSMGGYGYTF. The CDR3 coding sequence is TGTGCCAGCAGTTACTCCATGGGGGGCTATGGCTACACCTTC.

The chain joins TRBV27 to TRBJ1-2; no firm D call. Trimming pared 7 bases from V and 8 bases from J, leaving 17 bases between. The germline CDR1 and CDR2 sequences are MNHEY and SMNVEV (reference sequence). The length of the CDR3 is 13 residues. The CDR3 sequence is CASNTTPTWGYTF. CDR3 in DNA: TGTGCCAGCAATACCACACCCACCTGGGGCTACACCTTC.

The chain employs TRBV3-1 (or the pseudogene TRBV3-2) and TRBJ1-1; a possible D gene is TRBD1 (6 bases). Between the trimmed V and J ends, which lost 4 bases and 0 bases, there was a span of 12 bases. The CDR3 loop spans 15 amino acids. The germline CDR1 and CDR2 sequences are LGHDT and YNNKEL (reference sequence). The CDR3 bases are TGTGCCAGCAGCCCCCCAGCAGGGGTGAACACTGAAGCTTTCTTT. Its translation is CASSPPAGVNTEAFF.